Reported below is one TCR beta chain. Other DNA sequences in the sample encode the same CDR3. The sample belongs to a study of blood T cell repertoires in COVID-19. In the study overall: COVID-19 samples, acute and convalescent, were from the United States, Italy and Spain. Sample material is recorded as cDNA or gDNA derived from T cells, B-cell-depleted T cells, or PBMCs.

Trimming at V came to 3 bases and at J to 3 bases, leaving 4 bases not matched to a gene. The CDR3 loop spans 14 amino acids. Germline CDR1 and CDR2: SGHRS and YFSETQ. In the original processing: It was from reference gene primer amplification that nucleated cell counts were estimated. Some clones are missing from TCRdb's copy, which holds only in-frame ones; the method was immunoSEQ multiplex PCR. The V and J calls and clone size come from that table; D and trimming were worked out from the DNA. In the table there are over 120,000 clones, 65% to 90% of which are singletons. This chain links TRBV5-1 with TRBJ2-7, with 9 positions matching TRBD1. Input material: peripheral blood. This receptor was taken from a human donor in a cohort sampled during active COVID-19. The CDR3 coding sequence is TGCGCCAGCAGCTCAGGACAGGGGAACTACGAGCAGTACTTC. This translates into CASSSGQGNYEQYF.